Below are 28 T cell receptor beta chains sequenced from a single sample in a study of cytomegalovirus exposure and HLA in healthy donors. A multiplex PCR was run with 60 Vbeta primers and 13 Jbeta primers. Profiling relied on immunoSEQ multiplex PCR, and the TCRdb table lists in-frame clones only, not all of them. The data show approximately 110,000 clones, 67% seen once. Input material: PBMCs. These receptors were collected from a man between 18 and 29 years old in good health and CMV-seropositive.

This clone was found a few times. This sequence joins TRBV28 and TRBJ1-2, with TRBD1 as a possible D gene (6 bases). Trimming stripped 3 bases from V and 1 base from J, with 9 bases between. This CDR3 spans 14 amino acids. Germline-derived CDR1 and CDR2 are MDHEN and SYDVKM. The CDR3 here is CASSLRGGNYGYTF. The DNA for the CDR3 is TGTGCCAGCAGTTTGAGAGGGGGTAACTATGGCTACACCTTC.

V gene TRBV6-1 combines with J gene TRBJ1-6; tentative D call: TRBD1 (6 bases). V lost 9 bases and J lost 7, with 13 bases in between. CDR3 length equals 13 residues. Per the germline V gene, CDR1 is MNHNS and CDR2 is SASEGT. In DNA form, the CDR3 reads TGTGCCAGTGGGACAACAGGGAATTCACCCCTCCACTTT. It codes for CASGTTGNSPLHF.

V is TRBV5-4 and J is TRBJ1-2; maybe TRBD1 (5 bases). The ends were cut back, 3 bases at V and 0 bases at J, with 9 bases in the middle. This CDR3 region has 14 residues. Germline loops: CDR1 SGHNT, CDR2 YYREEE (reference sequence). CDR3 nucleotide sequence: TGTGCCAGCAGCTCTACAGGAGCTAACTATGGCTACACCTTC. Its translation is CASSSTGANYGYTF.

This sequence joins TRBV2 and TRBJ2-1; D is possibly TRBD1 (5 bases). Germline V gives CDR1 SNHLY, CDR2 FYNNEI. V was pared by 8 bases and J by 4 bases, with 15 bases between. There are 14 residues in the CDR3. The CDR3 loop is CASGAGAGYNEQFF. The CDR3 DNA follows: TGTGCCAGCGGGGCCGGAGCCGGGTACAATGAGCAGTTCTTC.

J is TRBJ2-2 and V is TRBV4-2, with 10 bases aligning to TRBD2. V trimming: 1 base; J trimming: 0 bases; junction bases outside the gene matches: 8. Germline V CDR1 and CDR2: LGHNA, YNFKEQ. This CDR3 is built from 19 residues. The CDR3 region is CASSQVILAGPPNTGELFF. The DNA for the CDR3 is TGTGCCAGCAGCCAAGTGATACTAGCGGGGCCTCCGAACACCGGGGAGCTGTTTTTT.

This clone was counted a few times. The V call is TRBV5-1, the J call TRBJ1-1; 8 bases are a match to TRBD1. The CDR3 sequence is 15 residues long. Germline assignment: CDR1 SGHRS and CDR2 YFSETQ. Germline trimming cut 3 bases from V and 1 base from J; bases unmatched to any gene: 5. CDR3 sequence (DNA): TGCGCCAGCAGCTCCACACAGGGGGGGAACACTGAAGCTTTCTTT. It yields the protein CASSSTQGGNTEAFF.

The chain uses TRBV29-1 and TRBJ2-3; D gene unclear. Per the germline V gene, CDR1 is SQVTM and CDR2 is ANQGSEA. Trimming cost V 3 bases and J 0 bases, with 7 bases left between them. The CDR3 spans 13 residues. The DNA of the CDR3 is TGCAGCGTTGAGCAGTCTAGCACAGATACGCAGTATTTT. Protein: CSVEQSSTDTQYF.

The CDR3 loop reads CASSPIGTGGTDTQYF. CDR3 coding DNA: TGTGCCAGCTCACCAATCGGAACGGGGGGCACAGATACGCAGTATTTT. The rearrangement uses TRBV18 and TRBJ2-3; a weak D match, TRBD2 (6 bases). The germline V and J ends were trimmed by 2 bases and 1 base, with 13 bases remaining between them. Germline values: CDR1 KGHSH, CDR2 LQKENI. The CDR3 runs 16 residues. The whole variable domain, filled in from reference TRBV18 and TRBJ2-3, reads NAGVMQNPRHLVRRRGQEARLRCSPMKGHSHVYWYRQLPEEGLKFMVYLQKENIIDESGMPKERFSAEFPKEGPSILRIQQVVRGDSAAYFCASSPIGTGGTDTQYFGPGTRLTVL.

The table lists this clone with a count of one. V gene TRBV30 combines with J gene TRBJ1-2; D is undetermined. CDR3 length: 16 amino acids. From germline, CDR1 is GTSNPN and CDR2 SVGIG (reference sequence). The ends were cut back, 3 bases at V and 4 bases at J, with 21 bases in the middle. The CDR3 loop is CAWSLGVGSKSYGYTF. In DNA form, the CDR3 reads TGTGCCTGGAGCCTGGGCGTTGGTTCAAAATCCTATGGCTACACCTTC.

The chain employs TRBV7-2 and TRBJ2-1; no reliable D call. V was cut by 5 bases and J by 0 bases, with 8 bases left in between. The germline CDR1 and CDR2 sequences are SGHTA and FQGNSA. CDR3 size: 14 residues. CDR3 residues: CASSAEASYNEQFF. The DNA of the CDR3 is TGTGCCAGCAGCGCGGAAGCCTCCTACAATGAGCAGTTCTTC.

This chain links TRBV14 with TRBJ1-1; weak D call: TRBD1 (6 bases). The CDR3 totals 16 residues. Germline CDR1 reads SGHDN; CDR2 reads FVKESK. The V and J ends lost 4 bases and 1 base respectively, with 16 bases between them. CDR3 coding DNA: TGTGCCAGCAGCCCAAGGGGGGGTTTTTCGAACACTGAAGCTTTCTTT. Translated, it gives CASSPRGGFSNTEAFF.

The table lists this clone with a count of one. The chain is built from TRBV11-3 and TRBJ2-3; 14 positions match TRBD2. The germline V gene has CDR1 SGHNT and CDR2 YENEEA. The V gene end was trimmed by 4 bases and the J gene end by 5 bases; junction bases not matched to a gene: 5. The CDR3 extends over 16 amino acids. CDR3 coding DNA: TGTGCCAGCAGCTCGGGGACTAGCGGGGGTATAGATACGCAGTATTTT. Amino acids: CASSSGTSGGIDTQYF.

The chain combines TRBV6-4 with TRBJ1-1; D might be TRBD1 (5 bases). This CDR3 comprises 14 residues. Germline CDR1 and CDR2: MRHNA and SNTAGT. Trimming shortened V by 2 bases and J by 4 bases, and 11 bases separated the two germline ends. The CDR3 region is CASSDSAGVTEAFF. The CDR3 bases are TGTGCCAGCAGTGACAGCGCGGGGGTCACTGAAGCTTTCTTT.

This clone was seen a handful of times. The rearrangement links TRBV7-2 to TRBJ1-4; TRBD1 agrees at 9 bases. Germline-derived CDR1 and CDR2 are SGHTA and FQGNSA. The CDR3 runs 15 residues. J lost 8 bases, V lost 5 bases, and 9 bases had no gene match. DNA of the CDR3: TGTGCCAGCAGCGCGAGGACAGGGGACGGGGAAAAACTGTTTTTT. It translates to CASSARTGDGEKLFF.

The chain combines TRBV18 with TRBJ2-7; 10 bases match TRBD1. CDR1 is KGHSH, CDR2 LQKENI, per germline. This CDR3 comprises 14 residues. V shed 3 bases and J 6 bases; nucleotides not matched to a gene: 5. This CDR3 is CASSPWDRGGEQYF. DNA of the CDR3: TGTGCCAGCTCACCTTGGGACAGGGGTGGCGAGCAGTACTTC.

The sample holds a few counts of this clone. J is TRBJ1-2 and V is TRBV13, with 8 bases matching TRBD1. The junction had 7 bases not matched to a gene; V was cut back by 2 bases and J by 5 bases. The CDR3 contains 15 residues. Per germline, CDR1 PRHDT and CDR2 FYEKMQ (reference sequence). In DNA form, the CDR3 reads TGTGCCAGCAGCTTATTCGGACAGGGTCTGTATGGCTACACCTTC. Translation: CASSLFGQGLYGYTF.

V gene TRBV11-3 combines with J gene TRBJ2-5; D perhaps matches TRBD1 (7 bases). The germline V gene encodes CDR1 SGHNT and CDR2 YENEEA. The CDR3 totals 15 residues. The V end lost 5 bases, the J end lost 5 bases, and 18 bases lay between the germline ends. The CDR3: CASSPSGGRGETQYF. CDR3 nucleotides: TGTGCCAGCAGCCCCTCAGGGGGGCGAGGGGAGACCCAGTACTTC.

CDR3 residues: CASSLAGARTEAFF. CDR3 DNA sequence: TGTGCCAGCAGCTTAGCAGGGGCAAGGACTGAAGCTTTCTTT. J is TRBJ1-1 and V is TRBV11-2; tentative D call: TRBD1 (6 bases). Trimming left V 1 base short and J 5 bases short, with 11 bases between. Germline CDR1 SGHAT, CDR2 FQNNGV. The CDR3 runs 14 residues.

This clone was observed a handful of times. The J gene is TRBJ2-3, the V gene TRBV5-1; 9 bases are shared with TRBD1. This CDR3 is built from 17 residues. Trimming removed 0 bases from V and 4 bases from J; junction bases left unmatched: 9. Germline V CDR1 and CDR2: SGHRS, YFSETQ. The CDR3 protein is CASSLVPTGGGADTQYF. The CDR3 DNA follows: TGCGCCAGCAGCTTGGTTCCGACAGGGGGGGGCGCAGATACGCAGTATTTT.

The rearrangement links TRBV5-4 to TRBJ2-7; 11 bases map to TRBD1. Trimming at V came to 2 bases and at J to 4 bases, leaving 5 bases not matched to a gene. Germline V CDR1 and CDR2: SGHNT, YYREEE (reference sequence). This CDR3 is 15 amino acids long. The chain's CDR3 is CASSLRTGGVYEQYV. The CDR3, as DNA: TGTGCCAGCAGCTTACGGACAGGGGGCGTATACGAGCAGTACGTC.

Turning to this clone: Sequence at one end of the junction differs from germline and may be a read error. CDR3 nucleotides: TGCGCCGGCAGCTATACAGGGTTGGGCACTGAAGCTTTCTTT. Its translation: CAGSYTGLGTEAFF. V gene TRBV5-1 combines with J gene TRBJ1-1, with D maybe TRBD1 (6 bases). The length of the CDR3 is 14 residues. Germline V gene sequence: CDR1 SGHRS, CDR2 YFSETQ. Together with reference TRBV5-1 and TRBJ1-1, the CDR3 gives the full variable domain: KAGVTQTPRYLIKTRGQQVTLSCSPISGHRSVSWYQQTPGQGLQFLFEYFSETQRNKGNFPGRFSGRQFSNSRSEMNVSTLELGDSALYLCAGSYTGLGTEAFFGQGTRLTVV.

The V call is TRBV5-6, the J call TRBJ2-5; 7 nucleotides agree with TRBD1. CDR1 is SGHDT and CDR2 is YYEEEE in the germline V gene. The ends lost 3 bases at V and 6 bases at J; junction bases unmatched: 14. This CDR3 contains 16 residues. CDR3 loop: CASSSSRQGGLKTQYF. The CDR3 DNA reads as TGTGCCAGCAGCTCCAGCCGACAGGGTGGTTTGAAGACCCAGTACTTC.

This rearrangement joins TRBV2 to TRBJ2-3; 8 bases match TRBD1. CDR1 SNHLY and CDR2 FYNNEI come from the germline V gene. The CDR3 consists of 13 residues. J was trimmed by 1 base and V by 6 bases; bases with no gene match: 0. The CDR3 is CASRQGGTDTQYF. DNA of the CDR3: TGTGCCAGCAGACAGGGGGGCACAGATACGCAGTATTTT.

V gene TRBV7-9 combines with J gene TRBJ2-2, with 8 bases aligning to TRBD1. J lost 4 bases, V lost 4 bases, and 8 bases had no gene match. Germline CDR1 reads SEHNR; CDR2 reads FQNEAQ (reference sequence). This CDR3 is built from 16 residues. The chain's CDR3 is CASSSRTGNSTGELFF. For the CDR3, the DNA is TGTGCCAGCAGCTCAAGGACAGGGAATTCCACCGGGGAGCTGTTTTTT.

This rearrangement joins TRBV10-2 to TRBJ2-1, with TRBD1 as a possible D gene (6 bases). The CDR3 runs 14 residues. Trimming shortened V by 6 bases and J by 2 bases, and 11 bases separated the two germline ends. Germline V CDR1 and CDR2: WSHSY, SAAADI. The CDR3 is CASSRQEPYNEQFF. DNA of the CDR3: TGCGCCAGCAGCCGACAGGAGCCCTACAATGAGCAGTTCTTC.

The genes are TRBV11-2 and TRBJ1-1; tentatively, D is TRBD1 (6 bases). V was clipped by 2 bases and J by 5 bases, with 15 bases between them. Germline V gives CDR1 SGHAT, CDR2 FQNNGV. This CDR3 has 15 residues. DNA for the CDR3: TGTGCCAGCAGCTTAAAAAGGGCAGGGGCAACTGAAGCTTTCTTT. This gives the protein CASSLKRAGATEAFF.

This chain joins TRBV29-1 and TRBJ2-3; D is possibly TRBD2 (6 bases). V was trimmed by 5 bases and J by 2 bases, leaving 17 bases between them. The CDR3 has 15 amino acids. The V gene's germline CDR1 is SQVTM and CDR2 ANQGSEA. DNA for the CDR3: TGCAGCGTTCCTCCTTCAGGGACTCTCACAGATACGCAGTATTTT. Its protein is CSVPPSGTLTDTQYF.

Notes on this clone: Germline is not matched at one junction end, which may reflect a read error. The rearrangement joins TRBV5-5 to TRBJ2-1; a possible D gene is TRBD1 (6 bases). The CDR3 has 11 residues. Per germline, CDR1 SGHKS and CDR2 YYEKEE (reference sequence). CDR3 in amino acids: CASSLWAGELF. The CDR3 coding sequence is TGTGCCAGCAGCTTGTGGGCAGGGGAACTCTTC. The full variable domain, rest sourced from reference TRBV5-5 and TRBJ2-1, is DAGVTQSPTHLIKTRGQQVTLRCSPISGHKSVSWYQQVLGQGPQFIFQYYEKEERGRGNFPDRFSARQFPNYSSELNVNALLLGDSALYLCASSLWAGELFGPGTRLTVL.